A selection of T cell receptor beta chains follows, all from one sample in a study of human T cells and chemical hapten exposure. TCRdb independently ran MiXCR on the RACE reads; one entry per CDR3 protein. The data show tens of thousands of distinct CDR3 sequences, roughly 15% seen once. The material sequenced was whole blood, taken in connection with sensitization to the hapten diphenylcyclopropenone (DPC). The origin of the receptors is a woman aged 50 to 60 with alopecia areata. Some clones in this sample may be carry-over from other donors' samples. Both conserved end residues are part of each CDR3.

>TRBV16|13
CASSRYTDNEQFF
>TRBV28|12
CASKRGNTEAFF
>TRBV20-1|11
CSTSGQYEQYF
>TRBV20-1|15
CSARTGGSYNSPLHF
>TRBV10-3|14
CAIKPRDRGYEQYF
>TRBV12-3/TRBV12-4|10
CASSLDEQFF
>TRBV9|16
CASSVGQGATNYGYTF
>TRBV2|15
CASSEMESHGNTIYF
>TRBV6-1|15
CASSECAGGAETQYF
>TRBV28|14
CASSPPLRGETQYF
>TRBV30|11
CAGTGGYEQYF
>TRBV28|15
CASSPLMSVHNEQFF
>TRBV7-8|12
CASSFSANTIYF
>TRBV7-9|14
CASSGTPTSYEQYF
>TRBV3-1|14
CASRPAGTYNEQFF
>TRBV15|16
CATSRDLLAGRDTQYF
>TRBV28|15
CASSSLRLAKNIQYF
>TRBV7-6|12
CASGARTYEQYF
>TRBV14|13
CASSPVRDTEAFF
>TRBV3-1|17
CASSSPLGQGETDTQYF
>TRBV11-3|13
CASSRTINEKLFF
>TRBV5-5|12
CASSFNGNTIYF
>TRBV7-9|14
CASRQQGSTDTQYF
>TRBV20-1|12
CSARAGYNEQFF
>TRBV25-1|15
CASSESRDPSEKLFF
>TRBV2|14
CASKWDRRTDTQYF